The 21 T cell receptor beta chains reported below all come from one sample, sequenced in a study of shared clonotypes between healthy human individuals. Assay: immunoSEQ multiplex PCR; the TCRdb copy retains only in-frame clones and omits some. The sample lists some 1.5 million clones, roughly 96% seen once, with 1% to 1.5% in the top ten. Sequenced: naive CD4+ T cells sorted from blood. Specified subset: CD45RA+ positively selected. All receptors come from a man aged 30 to 45 in good health.

The V gene is TRBV10-1, the J gene TRBJ2-1, with 13 positions matching TRBD2. The CDR3 has 21 residues. V was clipped by 10 bases and J by 0 bases; unmatched bases: 21. Germline CDR1 WNHNN, CDR2 SYGVQD (reference sequence). This chain's CDR3 is CATSRIELAGGSSSSYNEQFF. The CDR3 bases are TGCGCCACCTCCCGGATTGAACTAGCGGGAGGGAGCTCAAGCTCCTACAATGAGCAGTTCTTC.

The chain has TRBV2 and TRBJ2-5, with TRBD2 identical over 10 bases. The CDR3 sequence is 15 residues long. V trimming: 6 bases; J trimming: 3 bases; junction bases outside the gene matches: 7. Per germline, CDR1 SNHLY and CDR2 FYNNEI. CDR3 sequence (DNA): TGTGCCAGCAGACCGGGACTAGCGACCGAAGAGACCCAGTACTTC. It translates to CASRPGLATEETQYF.

This chain uses TRBV7-8 with TRBJ1-1; D might be TRBD1 (5 bases). Trimming pared 0 bases from V and 3 bases from J, leaving 8 bases between. This CDR3 contains 14 residues. Germline V gene lookup returns CDR1 SGHVS and CDR2 FQNEAQ. The CDR3 DNA sequence: TGTGCCAGCAGCTTAGCCAGGGCAGACACTGAAGCTTTCTTT. Amino acid sequence: CASSLARADTEAFF.

This rearrangement joins TRBV7-2 to TRBJ2-7; 7 nucleotides line up with TRBD2. The length of the CDR3 is 14 residues. The germline gives CDR1 SGHTA, CDR2 FQGNSA. J lost 0 bases, V lost 5 bases, and 4 bases had no gene match. CDR3 amino acids: CASSHRDYSYEQYF. The CDR3, as DNA: TGTGCCAGCAGCCACCGGGACTACTCCTACGAGCAGTACTTC.

The gene calls are TRBV5-1 and TRBJ1-4; 9 bases match TRBD1. This CDR3 spans 16 amino acids. Germline loops: CDR1 SGHRS, CDR2 YFSETQ. V gave up 4 bases and J gave up 7 bases; unmatched junction bases: 11. DNA of the CDR3: TGCGCCAGCAGCCCTCAGGTGGGACAGGGAGGTGAAAAACTGTTTTTT. Encoded protein: CASSPQVGQGGEKLFF.

The chain links TRBV19 to TRBJ2-1; 8 nucleotides line up with TRBD2. V was pared by 7 bases and J by 4 bases, with 18 bases of the junction left unmatched. Germline V lookup: CDR1 LNHDA, CDR2 SQIVND (reference sequence). This CDR3 comprises 18 residues. In nucleotides, the CDR3 is TGTGCCAGTACCAAGTACACCGGGACTAGAAATAGGTACAATGAGCAGTTCTTC. Protein: CASTKYTGTRNRYNEQFF.

This clone was picked up one time. The chain carries TRBV5-1 and TRBJ2-5; TRBD2 matches 7 bases. CDR1 SGHRS and CDR2 YFSETQ come from the germline V gene. This CDR3 spans 14 amino acids. V lost 3 bases to trimming and J lost 1 base; unmatched junction nucleotides: 3. The CDR3 DNA is TGCGCCAGCAGCTCTGGGGAGGGCCAAGAGACCCAGTACTTC. Amino acids: CASSSGEGQETQYF.

This clone was counted once. The chain recombines TRBV10-3 with TRBJ1-1; TRBD1 is a possible D gene (6 bases). V dropped 6 bases and J dropped 5 bases, with 13 bases sitting between them. CDR3 size: 13 residues. Germline values: CDR1 ENHRY, CDR2 SYGVKD. The CDR3 loop reads CAIRGGGVTEAFF. The DNA of the CDR3 is TGTGCCATCAGGGGAGGGGGAGTGACTGAAGCTTTCTTT.

The chain links TRBV9 to TRBJ1-4, with 8 bases aligning to TRBD1. The CDR3 length is 14 residues. Germline CDR1 is SGDLS and CDR2 is YYNGEE. Trimming took 4 bases from V and 5 from J; bases not matched to a gene: 4. The CDR3 sequence is CASSPDRVNEKLFF. The CDR3 DNA follows: TGTGCCAGCAGCCCGGACAGGGTAAATGAAAAACTGTTTTTT.

The chain combines TRBV30 with TRBJ2-1; TRBD2 matches 9 bases. This CDR3 contains 14 residues. J lost 5 bases, V lost 4 bases, and 6 bases had no gene match. Germline V gives CDR1 GTSNPN, CDR2 SVGIG (reference sequence). CDR3 DNA sequence: TGTGCCTGGACTCGCGGGAGGGCGGACAATGAGCAGTTCTTC. Protein product: CAWTRGRADNEQFF. Looking up the rest from reference TRBV30 and TRBJ2-1 gives the full variable domain: SQTIHQWPATLVQPVGSPLSLECTVEGTSNPNLYWYRQAAGRGLQLLFYSVGIGQISSEVPQNLSASRPQDRQFILSSKKLLLSDSGFYLCAWTRGRADNEQFFGPGTRLTVL.

This clone was seen a single time. This chain connects TRBV5-1 to TRBJ2-1; D is unresolved. CDR3 length: 14 residues. Deletions cut 1 base from V and 9 bases from J, with 14 bases between. The germline V gene has CDR1 SGHRS and CDR2 YFSETQ. CDR3 sequence: CASSLRGFDAEQFF. The CDR3 coding sequence is TGCGCCAGCAGCTTGCGCGGATTCGACGCTGAGCAGTTCTTC.

This chain joins TRBV7-9 and TRBJ2-7, with D possibly being TRBD1 or TRBD2 (6 bases each). Trimming took off 5 bases at V and 2 bases at J, with 16 bases between the two ends. The germline CDR1 and CDR2 sequences are SEHNR and FQNEAQ (reference sequence). CDR3 length: 15 amino acids. CDR3 DNA sequence: TGTGCCAGCAGCCAGGTCGGGGGCCAGACCTACGAGCAGTACTTC. As protein: CASSQVGGQTYEQYF.

The chain combines TRBV11-3 with TRBJ2-2; a weak D match, TRBD2 (6 bases). Trimming left V 5 bases short and J 3 bases short, with 13 bases between. CDR1 and CDR2 (germline): SGHNT, YENEEA. CDR3 length: 15 amino acids. The CDR3 bases are TGTGCCAGCAGCACCGGGACTTTATACACCGGGGAGCTGTTTTTT. Translating it yields CASSTGTLYTGELFF. The full variable domain, its missing parts supplied by reference TRBV11-3 and TRBJ2-2, is EAGVVQSPRYKIIEKKQPVAFWCNPISGHNTLYWYLQNLGQGPELLIRYENEEAVDDSQLPKDRFSAERLKGVDSTLKIQPAELGDSAVYLCASSTGTLYTGELFFGEGSRLTVL.

This chain links TRBV5-6 with TRBJ1-4; D perhaps matches TRBD1 (5 bases). This CDR3 has 19 amino acids. Trimming took off 2 bases at V and 5 bases at J, with 25 bases between the two ends. Germline V gene lookup returns CDR1 SGHDT and CDR2 YYEEEE. The CDR3 protein is CASSLRSRATTETNEKLFF. CDR3 nucleotides: TGTGCCAGCAGCTTAAGATCCCGAGCCACGACAGAGACGAATGAAAAACTGTTTTTT.

About this clone itself: This specimen includes other DNA sequences encoding the same CDR3. This chain uses TRBV2 with TRBJ2-7; D possibly corresponds to TRBD2 (5 bases). V was pared by 1 base and J by 0 bases, with 7 bases between. Germline loops: CDR1 SNHLY, CDR2 FYNNEI. This CDR3 has 14 amino acids. This CDR3 reads CASSEGTYSYEQYF. CDR3 sequence (DNA): TGTGCCAGCAGTGAAGGGACTTACTCCTACGAGCAGTACTTC.

The chain joins TRBV7-9 to TRBJ1-1; D is unclear. The CDR3 spans 15 residues. Between the trimmed V and J ends, which lost 1 base and 4 bases, there was a span of 13 bases. The V gene's germline CDR1 is SEHNR and CDR2 FQNEAQ (reference sequence). The DNA for the CDR3 is TGTGCCAGCAGCTTAGGGGTCCCACTTGGCACTGAAGCTTTCTTT. Translation gives CASSLGVPLGTEAFF. Full variable domain (outside the CDR3, taken from reference TRBV7-9 and TRBJ1-1): DTGVSQNPRHKITKRGQNVTFRCDPISEHNRLYWYRQTLGQGPEFLTYFQNEAQLEKSRLLSDRFSAERPKGSFSTLEIQRTEQGDSAMYLCASSLGVPLGTEAFFGQGTRLTVV.

The V gene is TRBV5-1, the J gene TRBJ2-1; D call uncertain. Trimming removed 0 bases at V and 8 bases at J, with 18 bases between. This CDR3 is 16 amino acids long. Germline V gene lookup returns CDR1 SGHRS and CDR2 YFSETQ. The chain's CDR3 is CASSLAIALTLDEQFF. The CDR3 nucleotides are TGCGCCAGCAGCTTGGCCATTGCCCTCACTCTTGATGAGCAGTTCTTC.

The chain combines TRBV6-1 with TRBJ2-3, with a weak D call TRBD2 (5 bases). Trimming took 6 bases from V and 0 from J, leaving 13 bases between them. The CDR3 runs 15 residues. The germline V gene encodes CDR1 MNHNS and CDR2 SASEGT. DNA for the CDR3: TGTGCCAGCAGCCCCCAGCGGTCTAGCACAGATACGCAGTATTTT. It encodes CASSPQRSSTDTQYF.

The chain employs TRBV28 and TRBJ2-1; 11 nucleotides align to TRBD1. Unmatched junction bases numbered 9, after V lost 10 bases and J lost 4 bases. The CDR3 covers 15 residues. Germline V gene data show CDR1 as MDHEN and CDR2 as SYDVKM. CDR3 amino acids: CANSRGDRGYNEQFF. The CDR3 DNA follows: TGTGCCAACTCCCGGGGGGACAGGGGGTACAATGAGCAGTTCTTC.

The J gene is TRBJ2-1, the V gene TRBV10-1; no clear D gene. Germline V CDR1 and CDR2: WNHNN, SYGVQD (reference sequence). CDR3 length: 15 residues. The V end was cut by 4 bases, the J end by 0 bases, with 10 bases between. The CDR3, as DNA: TGCGCCAGCAGTGGGACCCTCAACTCCTACAATGAGCAGTTCTTC. Translation: CASSGTLNSYNEQFF.

This chain uses TRBV2 with TRBJ2-3; D gene unclear. The CDR3 runs to 14 residues. Trimming stripped 7 bases from V and 2 bases from J, with 13 bases between. CDR1 is SNHLY and CDR2 is FYNNEI in the germline V gene. CDR3 loop: CASTSRLNTDTQYF. CDR3 DNA: TGTGCCAGCACCTCTAGGTTAAACACAGATACGCAGTATTTT.